Presented here are 7 T cell receptor beta chains from one specimen sequenced in a study of T cells in Graves' hyperthyroidism and ophthalmopathy (dated by TCRdb to about 2019). Library preparation used multiplex PCR. The data were produced on an Illumina HiSeq 2000. Amplification of TCR beta CDR3 regions was carried out from RNA transcripts. The TCR CDR3 was subjected to a first round of RT-PCR using the HTBI primer set and the Qiagen OneStep RT-PCR kit. TCRdb passed the public sequencing reads through fastp at Q25 and MiXCR, retaining productive beta sequences. Each CDR3 protein gets just one entry, which takes the most common genes and DNA from the rows behind it. The sample table contains under 350,000 distinct CDR3 sequences; only one count was recorded for approximately 18% of them. The ten largest clones capture around 50% of the sample. Sequencing used blood. The receptors come from a woman in her 50s with Graves' hyperthyroidism.

The chain combines TRBV19 with TRBJ1-2; the D gene is possibly TRBD1 (5 bases). The CDR3 has 14 residues. Germline CDR1 reads LNHDA; CDR2 reads SQIVND (reference sequence). The ends were cut back, 7 bases at V and 2 bases at J, with 14 bases in the middle. The CDR3: CASNRGQNNYGYTF. The CDR3 bases are TGTGCCAGTAATAGGGGTCAGAACAACTATGGCTACACCTTC.

The chain couples TRBV20-1 to TRBJ2-3, with D maybe TRBD2 (5 bases). The CDR3 is 12 amino acids. Per the germline V gene, CDR1 is DFQATT and CDR2 is SNEGSKA (reference sequence). Trimming shortened V by 3 bases and J by 2 bases, and 6 bases separated the two germline ends. CDR3 protein: CSASGNTDTQYF. CDR3 sequence (DNA): TGCAGTGCTAGCGGGAACACAGATACGCAGTATTTT.

About this clonotype itself: A single base separates this from a much larger clone, so it may be a read error. J is TRBJ2-7 and V is TRBV11-2; no clear D gene. The V gene lost 1 base and the J gene lost 2 bases, with 9 bases spanning the gap. Germline loops: CDR1 SGHAT, CDR2 FQNNGV. The CDR3 has 14 residues. CDR3 coding DNA: TGTGCCAGCAGCTTAGCCCCAAACACCTACGAGCAGTACTTC. This codes for CASSLAPNTYEQYF.

This clonotype was seen at least ten times. The V and J genes are TRBV7-2 and TRBJ1-2; tentative D call: TRBD1 (6 bases). The CDR3 has 14 amino acids. The ends were cut back, 2 bases at V and 2 bases at J, with 9 bases in the middle. Germline loops: CDR1 SGHTA, CDR2 FQGNSA. CDR3 in amino acids: CASSLLGANYGYTF. For the CDR3, the DNA is TGTGCCAGCAGCTTATTGGGGGCAAACTATGGCTACACCTTC.

This clonotype occurred a few times. The chain couples TRBV13 to TRBJ2-7; D unclear. Germline CDR1 reads PRHDT; CDR2 reads FYEKMQ (reference sequence). The germline V and J ends were trimmed by 3 bases and 8 bases, with 8 bases remaining between them. The CDR3 loop spans 11 amino acids. The CDR3 loop is CASSLRRQQYF. CDR3 in DNA: TGTGCCAGCAGCTTGAGGCGGCAGCAGTACTTC.

There are a few counts of this clonotype. The chain joins TRBV20-1 to TRBJ2-7; maybe TRBD1 (6 bases). The CDR3 sequence is 13 residues long. V was trimmed by 6 bases and J by 2 bases, leaving 14 bases between them. CDR1 DFQATT and CDR2 SNEGSKA come from the germline V gene (reference sequence). The CDR3 sequence: CSAKPGQTYEQYF. CDR3 DNA sequence: TGCAGTGCAAAACCGGGACAAACCTACGAGCAGTACTTC.

This clonotype has at least ten counts. This chain uses TRBV11-2 with TRBJ1-4; D remains unclear. V lost 5 bases, J lost 8 bases, and 18 bases lay in between. Germline values: CDR1 SGHAT, CDR2 FQNNGV. The CDR3 contains 15 residues. CDR3 loop: CASSPGGSFKEKLFF. The CDR3 DNA follows: TGTGCCAGCAGCCCGGGCGGATCCTTCAAAGAAAAACTGTTTTTT.